Below are 12 T cell receptor beta chains sequenced from a single sample in a study of CD8 T cell repertoires and HIV-1 epitope variants. Their target antigens are unknown. Generated by immunoSEQ multiplex PCR, the TCRdb table keeps only in-frame clones and is missing some. The data contain 3,500 or so clones, more than 60% of them seen just once; the ten biggest clones take up 40% to 55%. The sequenced material came from cultured CD8+ T cells derived from PBMCs. These receptors all come from a male donor with HIV.

V usage is TRBV29-1 and J usage is TRBJ1-3, with D unresolved. Trimming left V 4 bases short and J 0 bases short, with 4 bases between. CDR1 and CDR2 from the germline V gene are SQVTM and ANQGSEA. The CDR3 has 12 amino acids. The CDR3: CSVVTSGNTIYF. The CDR3 DNA is TGCAGCGTTGTGACCTCTGGAAACACCATATATTTT.

This clone was seen more than once but under ten times. The V and J genes are TRBV7-8 and TRBJ2-7; TRBD2 matches at 7 bases. This CDR3 region has 15 residues. Per germline, CDR1 SGHVS and CDR2 FQNEAQ. The V and J ends lost 0 bases and 7 bases, in that order; junction bases with no gene match: 9. The DNA for the CDR3 is TGTGCCAGCAGCTTAGCTCCCAGAACTAGCGCTGAGCAGTACTTC. This codes for CASSLAPRTSAEQYF.

V is TRBV28 and J is TRBJ2-7; 12 bases fit TRBD2. Trimming removed 6 bases from V and 3 bases from J; junction bases left unmatched: 6. From germline, CDR1 is MDHEN and CDR2 SYDVKM. The CDR3 has 15 amino acids. The CDR3: CASSSLAGGSYEQYF. The CDR3 DNA follows: TGTGCCAGCAGCTCACTAGCGGGAGGTAGCTACGAGCAGTACTTC.

To note about this clone: One end of the junction is discordant with germline, which a read error may explain. The J gene is TRBJ2-3, the V gene TRBV11-2; D call uncertain. The V gene's germline CDR1 is SGHAT and CDR2 FQNNGV. The CDR3 is 13 residues long. The CDR3, as DNA: TGCGCCAGCAGCTCGAGTGGAACAGATACGCAGTATTTT. Protein product: CASSSSGTDTQYF.

The chain is built from TRBV7-9 and TRBJ2-3, with 10 nucleotides matching TRBD2. Trimming removed 11 bases from V and 4 bases from J; junction bases left unmatched: 9. Per germline, CDR1 SEHNR and CDR2 FQNEAQ (reference sequence). CDR3 length: 14 residues. Here the CDR3 reads CACQTSGNSDTQYF. CDR3 bases: TGTGCCTGCCAAACTAGCGGGAATTCAGATACGCAGTATTTT.

A single count supports this clone. The V gene is TRBV7-8, the J gene TRBJ2-7; D is unclear. V was cut by 5 bases and J by 0 bases, with 11 bases left in between. Germline CDR1 and CDR2: SGHVS and FQNEAQ. The CDR3 runs to 14 residues. The chain's CDR3 is CASSRAAASYEQYF. CDR3 in DNA: TGTGCCAGCAGCCGCGCGGCAGCCTCCTACGAGCAGTACTTC.

The V and J genes are TRBV4-3 and TRBJ2-1, with D uncertain. The V gene's germline CDR1 is LGHNA and CDR2 YSLEER. There are 15 residues in the CDR3. V was shortened by 1 base and J by 3 bases, with 10 bases between the two germline ends. CDR3 coding DNA: TGCGCCAGCAGCCAAGCATTGGGGAACTACAATGAGCAGTTCTTC. Translation: CASSQALGNYNEQFF.

The chain has TRBV19 and TRBJ1-2; perhaps TRBD1 as D (5 bases). V lost 7 bases and J lost 6, with 18 bases in between. The CDR3 totals 14 residues. The germline gives CDR1 LNHDA, CDR2 SQIVND (reference sequence). DNA of the CDR3: TGTGCCAGTACCCCCCGGGACCCTCGACATGGCTACACCTTC. This gives the protein CASTPRDPRHGYTF.

The rearrangement uses TRBV13 and TRBJ2-3, with TRBD1 identical over 11 bases. Losses at the gene ends were 4 bases for V and 1 base for J; bases not matched to a gene: 4. The CDR3 totals 16 residues. CDR1 is PRHDT and CDR2 is FYEKMQ in the germline V gene (reference sequence). The CDR3 bases are TGTGCCAGCAGCTCCGGGACAGGGGGTGGCACAGATACGCAGTATTTT. Its protein product is CASSSGTGGGTDTQYF.

The rearrangement links TRBV29-1 to TRBJ2-3; D uncertain. Trimming took off 5 bases at V and 1 base at J, with 10 bases between the two ends. CDR3 length: 13 residues. Germline assignment: CDR1 SQVTM and CDR2 ANQGSEA. The CDR3 DNA reads as TGCAGCGTTAGTAAGGGTGGCACAGATACGCAGTATTTT. Its protein is CSVSKGGTDTQYF.

This clone was seen just once. This chain links TRBV2 with TRBJ2-7; 11 bases map to TRBD2. CDR1 is SNHLY, CDR2 FYNNEI, per germline. The CDR3 extends over 16 amino acids. With 3 bases clipped from V and 2 bases from J, the junction kept 6 bases outside the gene matches. The CDR3, as DNA: TGTGCCAGCAGTGACTTCGGGACTAGCGGAACCTACGAGCAGTACTTC. Encoded protein: CASSDFGTSGTYEQYF.

This clone came up a few times. This chain joins TRBV28 and TRBJ1-2; 10 bases are a match to TRBD1. Germline values: CDR1 MDHEN, CDR2 SYDVKM. The CDR3 loop spans 17 amino acids. V trimming: 7 bases; J trimming: 4 bases; junction bases outside the gene matches: 15. The chain's CDR3 is CASTPGDRGPYGYGYTF. The CDR3 coding sequence is TGTGCCAGCACCCCCGGGGACAGGGGACCCTACGGCTATGGCTACACCTTC.